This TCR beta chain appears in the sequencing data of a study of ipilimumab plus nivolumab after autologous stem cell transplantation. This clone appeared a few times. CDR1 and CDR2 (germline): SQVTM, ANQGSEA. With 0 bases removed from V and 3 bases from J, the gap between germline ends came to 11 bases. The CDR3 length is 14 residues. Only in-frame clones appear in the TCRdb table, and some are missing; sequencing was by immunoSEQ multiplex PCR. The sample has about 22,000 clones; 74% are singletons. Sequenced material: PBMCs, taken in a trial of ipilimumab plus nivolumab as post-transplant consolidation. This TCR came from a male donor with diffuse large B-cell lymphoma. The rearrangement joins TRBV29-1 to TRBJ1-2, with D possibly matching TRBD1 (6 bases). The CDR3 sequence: CSVEDPQGHYGYTF. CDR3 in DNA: TGCAGCGTTGAAGACCCACAGGGCCACTATGGCTACACCTTC.